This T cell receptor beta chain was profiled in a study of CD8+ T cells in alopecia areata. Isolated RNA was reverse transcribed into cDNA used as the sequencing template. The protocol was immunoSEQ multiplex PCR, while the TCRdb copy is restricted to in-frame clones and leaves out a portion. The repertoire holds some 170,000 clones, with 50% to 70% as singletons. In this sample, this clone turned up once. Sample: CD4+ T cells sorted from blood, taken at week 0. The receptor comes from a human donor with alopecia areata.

CDR3 sequence: CASSVNGQGMQYF. CDR3 DNA sequence: TGTGCCAGCAGCGTAAATGGACAGGGGATGCAGTACTTC. This chain links TRBV7-2 with TRBJ2-7; 9 bases match TRBD1. Trimming took 5 bases from V and 9 from J; bases not matched to a gene: 8. This CDR3 spans 13 amino acids. The germline V gene encodes CDR1 SGHTA and CDR2 FQGNSA.